A selection of T cell receptor beta chains follows, all from one sample in a study of PD-1 blockade in mismatch repair-deficient tumors. This table comes from immunoSEQ multiplex PCR, and its TCRdb copy is limited to in-frame clones, with some not included. The sample contains about 40,000 clones, around 79% of which appear only once. This sample comprised peripheral blood, obtained 4 weeks after starting pembrolizumab. The receptors were sampled from an adult with mismatch repair-deficient cancer. Each CDR3 is given with its conserved first and last residue. The D gene is left open where the match is weak. For some rows the clone size is stated as once, few or many, or as a class when expanded; others skip it.

V gene	clone size	J gene	D gene	CDR3 DNA	CDR3 protein
TRBV28	.	TRBJ2-1	.	TGTGCCAGCAGTTTACTGGCGGCTTCACCCTACAATGAGCAGTTCTTC	CASSLLAASPYNEQFF
TRBV27	.	TRBJ2-6	.	TGTGCCAGCAGTTTTGACGGGGCCAACGTCCTGACTTTC	CASSFDGANVLTF
TRBV2	.	TRBJ2-2	.	TGTGCCAGCCAACCCTCTCTCCCGAACACCGGGGAGCTGTTTTTT	CASQPSLPNTGELFF
TRBV5-4	.	TRBJ2-7	.	TGTGCCAGCAGCTCTGCTAGCTACGAGCAGTACTTC	CASSSASYEQYF
TRBV30	few	TRBJ1-3	TRBD1	TGTGCCTGGAGTGCACAGGGGGCTGGAAACACCATATATTTT	CAWSAQGAGNTIYF
TRBV7-6	.	TRBJ2-7	.	TGTGCCAGCAGCTTAGCGATATATGTCCCCGGGCAGGGTTGGTACGAGCAGTACTTC	CASSLAIYVPGQGWYEQYF
TRBV9	.	TRBJ2-2	TRBD2	TGTGCCAGCAGCCCAAGGACTAGCGGGAGGTTCGTCAGGGAGCTGTTTTTT	CASSPRTSGRFVRELFF
TRBV5-6	few	TRBJ1-2	.	TGTGCCAGCAGCTTGGACGGGAACTATGGCTACACCTTC	CASSLDGNYGYTF
TRBV7-2	.	TRBJ1-1	.	TGTGCCAGCAGTCTGCTGGGCCCGAACACTGAAGCTTTCTTT	CASSLLGPNTEAFF
TRBV4-1	.	TRBJ1-1	.	TGCGCCAGCAGCCGAAGGACAGAAGTGAACACTGAAGCTTTCTTT	CASSRRTEVNTEAFF
TRBV10-2	once	TRBJ2-3	.	TGCGCCAGCAGCTCCATCAGATTGGACACAGATACGCAGTATTTT	CASSSIRLDTDTQYF
TRBV19	few	TRBJ2-7	TRBD2	TGTGCCAGTAGTATAGAACTAGCGGGAGGGTACGAGCAGTACTTC	CASSIELAGGYEQYF
TRBV28	.	TRBJ1-1	.	TGTGCCAGCAGGTCCCTCGGCGGAGTGAACACTGAAGCTTTCTTT	CASRSLGGVNTEAFF
TRBV25-1	.	TRBJ1-1	.	TGTGCCAGCAGTTTAGGTTCGACTGAAGCTTTCTTT	CASSLGSTEAFF
TRBV21-1	.	TRBJ2-7	.	TGTGCCAGCAGCAACCGCTTCTTCCGGGACACCACCTACGAGCAGTACTTC	CASSNRFFRDTTYEQYF
TRBV7-9	.	TRBJ2-3	.	TGTGCCAGCAGCTTAGCGGCGGGTTCAACCACAGATACGCAGTATTTT	CASSLAAGSTTDTQYF
TRBV6-4	few	TRBJ2-1	TRBD2	TGTGCCAGCAGTGACTCTGCGGGAGGGCCGGGTGAGCAGTTCTTC	CASSDSAGGPGEQFF
TRBV7-9	.	TRBJ2-7	TRBD1	TGTGCCAGCAGCCCCGGACAGGGGACCTACGAGCAGTACTTC	CASSPGQGTYEQYF
TRBV18	.	TRBJ2-5	.	TGTGCCAGCTCACCACGAGTAACGGGGGCGTTGAAGACCCAGTACTTC	CASSPRVTGALKTQYF
TRBV5-1	.	TRBJ2-1	TRBD1	TGCGCCAGCAGCCCTGGTGGGACAGGCGACAATGAGCAGTTCTTC	CASSPGGTGDNEQFF
TRBV6-5	.	TRBJ2-2	.	TGTGCCAGCAGTTACTCCTATGCCAACACCGGGGAGCTGTTTTTT	CASSYSYANTGELFF
TRBV5-1	.	TRBJ2-1	.	TGCGCCAGCAGCCAGGGGGGGGCGAACGTTTACAATGAGCAGTTCTTC	CASSQGGANVYNEQFF
TRBV6-5	.	TRBJ1-2	.	TGTGCCAGCAGTTACGGGCGGCTCACCTCCTATGGCTACACCTTC	CASSYGRLTSYGYTF
TRBV30	.	TRBJ2-1	TRBD1	TGTGCCTGGAAATTACGCTCGGGACAGGGGGCAAAGAATGAGCAGTTCTTC	CAWKLRSGQGAKNEQFF
TRBV10-3	.	TRBJ2-5	TRBD1	TGTGCCACGGGGACAGAGCAAGAGACCCAGTACTTC	CATGTEQETQYF
TRBV28	.	TRBJ2-1	TRBD2	TGTGCCAGCAGTTTCGGGACTAGCGGCAATGAGCAGTTCTTC	CASSFGTSGNEQFF
TRBV27	.	TRBJ2-1	.	TGTGCCAGCAGTTTCCCGCCGGACAGATACTCCTACAATGAGCAGTTCTTC	CASSFPPDRYSYNEQFF
TRBV7-6	.	TRBJ2-3	.	TGTGCCAGCAGCGGCAACCCTGAGGATACGCAGTATTTT	CASSGNPEDTQYF
TRBV5-4	.	TRBJ2-2	TRBD1	TGTGCCAGCAGCCCGGTACAGGGGCGGAACACCGGGGAGCTGTTTTTT	CASSPVQGRNTGELFF